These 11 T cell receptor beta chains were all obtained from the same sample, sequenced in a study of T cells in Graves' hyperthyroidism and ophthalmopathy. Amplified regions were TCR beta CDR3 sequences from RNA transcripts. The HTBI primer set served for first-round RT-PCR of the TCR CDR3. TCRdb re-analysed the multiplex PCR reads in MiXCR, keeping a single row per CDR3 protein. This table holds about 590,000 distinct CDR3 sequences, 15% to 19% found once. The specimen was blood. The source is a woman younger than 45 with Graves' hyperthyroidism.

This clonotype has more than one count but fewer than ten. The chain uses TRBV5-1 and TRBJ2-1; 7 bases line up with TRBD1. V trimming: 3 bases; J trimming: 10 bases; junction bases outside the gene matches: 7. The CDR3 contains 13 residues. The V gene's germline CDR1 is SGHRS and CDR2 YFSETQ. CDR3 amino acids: CASSWGQSSEQFF. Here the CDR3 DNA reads TGCGCCAGCAGCTGGGGACAGAGCTCCGAGCAGTTCTTC.

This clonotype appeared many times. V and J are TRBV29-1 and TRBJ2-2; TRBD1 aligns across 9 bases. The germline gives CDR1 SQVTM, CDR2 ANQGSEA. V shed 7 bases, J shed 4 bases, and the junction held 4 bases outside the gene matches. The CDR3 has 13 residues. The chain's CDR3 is CSADRGSTGELFF. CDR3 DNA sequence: TGCAGCGCCGACAGGGGGAGCACCGGGGAGCTGTTTTTT.

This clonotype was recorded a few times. CDR3 sequence: CASSHSGRGTDTQYF. The CDR3, as DNA: TGTGCCAGCAGTCATAGCGGGAGAGGGACAGATACGCAGTATTTT. The rearrangement joins TRBV27 to TRBJ2-3; TRBD2 aligns across 9 bases. The CDR3 sequence is 15 residues long. Germline lookup yields CDR1 MNHEY and CDR2 SMNVEV (reference sequence). The V segment lost 5 bases and the J segment 3 bases; nucleotides outside the gene matches: 6.

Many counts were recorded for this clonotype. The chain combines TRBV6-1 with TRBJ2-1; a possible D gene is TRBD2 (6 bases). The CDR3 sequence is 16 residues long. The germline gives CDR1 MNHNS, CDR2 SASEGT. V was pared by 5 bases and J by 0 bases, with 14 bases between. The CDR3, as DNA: TGTGCCAGCAGTACCGGAGCGGGCTCCTCCTACAATGAGCAGTTCTTC. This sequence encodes CASSTGAGSSYNEQFF.

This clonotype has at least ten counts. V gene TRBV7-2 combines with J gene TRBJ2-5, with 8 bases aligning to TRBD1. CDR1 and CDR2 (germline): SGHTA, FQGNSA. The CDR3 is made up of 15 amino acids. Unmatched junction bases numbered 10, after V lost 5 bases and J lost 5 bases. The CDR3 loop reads CASSQRTGRRETQYF. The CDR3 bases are TGTGCCAGCAGCCAACGGACAGGGAGGCGGGAGACCCAGTACTTC. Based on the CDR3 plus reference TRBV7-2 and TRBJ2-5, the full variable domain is GAGVSQSPSNKVTEKGKDVELRCDPISGHTALYWYRQSLGQGLEFLIYFQGNSAPDKSGLPSDRFSAERTGGSVSTLTIQRTQQEDSAVYLCASSQRTGRRETQYFGPGTRLLVL.

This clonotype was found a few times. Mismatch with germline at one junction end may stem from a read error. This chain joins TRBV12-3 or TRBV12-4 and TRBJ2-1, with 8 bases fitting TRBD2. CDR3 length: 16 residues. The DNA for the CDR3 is TGTGTCAGCAGTTTATCCCGCGGGAGGCGGTACAATGAGCAGTTCTTC. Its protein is CVSSLSRGRRYNEQFF.

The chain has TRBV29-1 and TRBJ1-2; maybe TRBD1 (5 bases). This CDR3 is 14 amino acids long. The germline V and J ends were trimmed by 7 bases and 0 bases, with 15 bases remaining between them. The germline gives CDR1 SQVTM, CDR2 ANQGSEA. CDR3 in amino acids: CSARRDGSNYGYTF. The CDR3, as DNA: TGCAGCGCCCGAAGGGACGGATCTAACTATGGCTACACCTTC.

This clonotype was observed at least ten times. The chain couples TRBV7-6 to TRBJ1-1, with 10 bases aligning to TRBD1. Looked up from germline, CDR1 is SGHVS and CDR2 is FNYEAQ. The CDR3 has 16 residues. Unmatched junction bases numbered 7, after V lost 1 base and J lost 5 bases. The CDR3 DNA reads TGTGCCAGCAGCTTAGTGGGGACAGGGGCGGGGACTGAAGCTTTCTTT. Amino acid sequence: CASSLVGTGAGTEAFF. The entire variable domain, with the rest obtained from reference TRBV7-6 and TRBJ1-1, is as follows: GAGVSQSPRYKVTKRGQDVALRCDPISGHVSLYWYRQALGQGPEFLTYFNYEAQQDKSGLPNDRFSAERPEGSISTLTIQRTEQRDSAMYRCASSLVGTGAGTEAFFGQGTRLTVV.

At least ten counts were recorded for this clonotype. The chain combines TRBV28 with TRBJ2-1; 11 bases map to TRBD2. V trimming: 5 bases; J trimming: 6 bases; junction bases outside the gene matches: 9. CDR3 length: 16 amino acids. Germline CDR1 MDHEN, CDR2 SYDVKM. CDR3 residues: CASSRPLAGGPNEQFF. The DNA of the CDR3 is TGTGCCAGCAGTCGACCCCTAGCGGGAGGCCCCAATGAGCAGTTCTTC.

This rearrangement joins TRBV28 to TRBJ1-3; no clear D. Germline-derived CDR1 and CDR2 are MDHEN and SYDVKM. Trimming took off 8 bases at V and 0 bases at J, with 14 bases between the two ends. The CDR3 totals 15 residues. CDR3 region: CASVSDGRSGNTIYF. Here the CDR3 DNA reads TGTGCCAGCGTTTCCGACGGCCGCTCTGGAAACACCATATATTTT.

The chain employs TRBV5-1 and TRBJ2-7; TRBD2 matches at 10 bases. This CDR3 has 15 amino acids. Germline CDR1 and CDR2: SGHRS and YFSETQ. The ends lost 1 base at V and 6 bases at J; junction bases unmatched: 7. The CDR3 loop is CASSLSSGRSGEQYF. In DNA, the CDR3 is TGCGCCAGCAGCTTGTCTAGCGGGAGATCCGGCGAGCAGTACTTC.